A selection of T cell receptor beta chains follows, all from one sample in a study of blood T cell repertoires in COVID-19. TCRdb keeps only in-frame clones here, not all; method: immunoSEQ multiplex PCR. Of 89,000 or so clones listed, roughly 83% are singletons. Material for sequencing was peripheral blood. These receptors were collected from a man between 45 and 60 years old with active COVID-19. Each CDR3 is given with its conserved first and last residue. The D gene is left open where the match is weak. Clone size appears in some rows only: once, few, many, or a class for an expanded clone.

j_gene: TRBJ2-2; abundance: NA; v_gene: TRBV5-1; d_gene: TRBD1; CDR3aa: CASSRGQVTGELFF; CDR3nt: TGCGCCAGCAGCAGAGGACAGGTCACCGGGGAGCTGTTTTTT
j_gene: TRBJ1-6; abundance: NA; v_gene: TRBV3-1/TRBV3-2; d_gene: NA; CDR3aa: CASSQGGPNSPLHF; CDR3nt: TGTGCCAGCAGCCAAGGGGGGCCCAATTCACCCCTCCACTTT
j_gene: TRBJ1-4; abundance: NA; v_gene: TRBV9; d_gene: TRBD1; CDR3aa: CASSGGPQGALGEKLFF; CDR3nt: TGTGCCAGCAGCGGAGGGCCCCAGGGGGCTCTTGGTGAAAAACTGTTTTTT
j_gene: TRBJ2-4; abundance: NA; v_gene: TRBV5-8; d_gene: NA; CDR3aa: CASSLEGMRRVNIQYF; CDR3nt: TGTGCCAGCAGCTTGGAAGGGATGCGGAGGGTGAACATTCAGTACTTC
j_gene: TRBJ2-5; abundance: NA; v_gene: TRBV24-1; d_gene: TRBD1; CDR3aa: CATSDLQTGVGETQYF; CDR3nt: TGTGCCACCAGTGATTTGCAGACAGGGGTGGGGGAGACCCAGTACTTC
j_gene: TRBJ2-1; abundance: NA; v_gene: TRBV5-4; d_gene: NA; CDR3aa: CASSFETPSGQFF; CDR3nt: TGTGCCAGCAGCTTCGAAACGCCGTCGGGGCAGTTCTTC
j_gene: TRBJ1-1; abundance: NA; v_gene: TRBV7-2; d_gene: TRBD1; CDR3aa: CASSLGAGGRTEAFF; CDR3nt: TGTGCCAGCAGCTTAGGTGCAGGGGGGCGAACTGAAGCTTTCTTT
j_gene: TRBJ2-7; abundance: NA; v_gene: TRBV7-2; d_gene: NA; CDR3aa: CASSLDGTRTYEQYF; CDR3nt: TGTGCCAGCAGCTTAGATGGGACACGAACCTACGAGCAGTACTTC
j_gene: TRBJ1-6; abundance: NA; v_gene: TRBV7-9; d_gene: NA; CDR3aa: CASSPSTGVGSSPLHF; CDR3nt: TGTGCCAGCAGCCCCTCAACGGGGGTAGGGAGTTCACCCCTCCACTTT
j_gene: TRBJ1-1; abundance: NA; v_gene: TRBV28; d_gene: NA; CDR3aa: CASALTAGYTTVTEAFF; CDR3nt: TGTGCCAGCGCTTTAACAGCGGGTTATACGACTGTCACTGAAGCTTTCTTT
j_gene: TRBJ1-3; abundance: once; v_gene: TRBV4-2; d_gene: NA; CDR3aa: CASSQGAGVSGNTIYF; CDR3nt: TGTGCCAGCAGCCAAGGGGCCGGGGTTTCTGGAAACACCATATATTTT
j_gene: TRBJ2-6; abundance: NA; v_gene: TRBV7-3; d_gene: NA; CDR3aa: CASSSRRGAGANVLTF; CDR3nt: TGTGCCAGCAGCTCCCGGCGGGGTGCTGGGGCCAACGTCCTGACTTTC
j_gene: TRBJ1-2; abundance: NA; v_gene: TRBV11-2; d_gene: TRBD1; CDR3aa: CASSSRQGSRAVGGYTF; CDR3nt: TGTGCCAGCAGCTCACGACAGGGATCGCGCGCGGTCGGGGGCTACACCTTC
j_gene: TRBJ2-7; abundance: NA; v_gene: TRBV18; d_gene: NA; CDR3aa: CASSQRGSGTYEQYF; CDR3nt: TGTGCCAGCTCACAGAGGGGGAGTGGTACCTACGAGCAGTACTTC
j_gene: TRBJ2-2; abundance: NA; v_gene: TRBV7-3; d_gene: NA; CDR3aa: CASSPYTGELFF; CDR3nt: TGTGCCAGCAGCCCGTACACCGGGGAGCTGTTTTTT
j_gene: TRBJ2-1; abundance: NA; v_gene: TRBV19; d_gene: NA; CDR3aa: CASSQGLNEFSYNEQFF; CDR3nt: TGTGCCAGTAGTCAGGGACTGAACGAATTCTCCTACAATGAGCAGTTCTTC
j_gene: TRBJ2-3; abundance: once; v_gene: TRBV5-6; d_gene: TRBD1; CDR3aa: CASSLTGDVADTQYF; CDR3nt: TGTGCCAGCAGCTTAACAGGGGACGTCGCAGATACGCAGTATTTT
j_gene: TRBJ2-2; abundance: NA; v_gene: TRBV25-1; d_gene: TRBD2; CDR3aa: CASSDYAGVGSGELFF; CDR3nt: TGTGCCAGCAGTGATTACGCGGGAGTCGGATCCGGGGAGCTGTTTTTT
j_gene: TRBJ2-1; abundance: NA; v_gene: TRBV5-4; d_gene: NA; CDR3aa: CASSLGLKENVEQFF; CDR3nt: TGTGCCAGCAGCTTGGGGCTGAAGGAGAATGTAGAGCAGTTCTTC
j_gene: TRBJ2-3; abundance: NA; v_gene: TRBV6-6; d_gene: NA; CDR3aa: CASSKPDSPGDTQYF; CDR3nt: TGTGCCAGCAGCAAACCCGACAGCCCGGGAGATACGCAGTATTTT
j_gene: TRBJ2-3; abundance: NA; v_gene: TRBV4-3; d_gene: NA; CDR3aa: CASSGLGADTQYF; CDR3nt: TGCGCCAGCAGCGGTCTAGGGGCAGATACGCAGTATTTT
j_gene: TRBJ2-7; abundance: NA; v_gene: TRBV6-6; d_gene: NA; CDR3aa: CASSSGQGAYEQYF; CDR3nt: TGTGCCAGCAGTTCCGGGCAGGGCGCCTACGAGCAGTACTTC
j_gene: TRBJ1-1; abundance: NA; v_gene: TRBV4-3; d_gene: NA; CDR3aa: CASSQGGQPNTEAFF; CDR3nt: TGCGCCAGCAGCCAAGGCGGACAGCCCAACACTGAAGCTTTCTTT
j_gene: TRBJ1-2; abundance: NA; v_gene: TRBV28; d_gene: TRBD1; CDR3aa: CASSPMTGAEAGYTF; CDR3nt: TGTGCCAGCAGCCCGATGACAGGGGCGGAGGCGGGCTACACCTTC
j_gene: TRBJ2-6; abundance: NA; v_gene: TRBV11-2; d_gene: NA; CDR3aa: CASSRVKGNSGANVLTF; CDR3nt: TGTGCCAGCAGCCGCGTAAAGGGGAACTCTGGGGCCAACGTCCTGACTTTC
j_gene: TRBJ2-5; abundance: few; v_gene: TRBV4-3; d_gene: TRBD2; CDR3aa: CASSQDKLAGGGETQYF; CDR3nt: TGCGCCAGCAGCCAAGATAAACTAGCGGGAGGGGGGGAGACCCAGTACTTC
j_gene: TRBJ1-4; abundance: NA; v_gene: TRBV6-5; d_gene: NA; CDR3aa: CASSYRAGDLNEKLFF; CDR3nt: TGTGCCAGCAGTTACCGGGCAGGGGACCTTAATGAAAAACTGTTTTTT
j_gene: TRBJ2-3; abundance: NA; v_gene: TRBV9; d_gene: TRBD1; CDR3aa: CASSPGTGGSDTQYF; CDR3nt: TGTGCCAGCAGCCCAGGGACAGGGGGCTCAGATACGCAGTATTTT
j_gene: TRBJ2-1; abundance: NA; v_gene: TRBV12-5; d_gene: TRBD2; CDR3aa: CASGLGSGGAGEQFF; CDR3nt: TGTGCTAGTGGTTTGGGTAGCGGGGGGGCTGGTGAGCAGTTCTTC
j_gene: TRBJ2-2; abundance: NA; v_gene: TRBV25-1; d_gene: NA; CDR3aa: CASSIPGVRTGELFF; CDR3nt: TGTGCCAGCAGTATCCCCGGAGTAAGGACCGGGGAGCTGTTTTTT
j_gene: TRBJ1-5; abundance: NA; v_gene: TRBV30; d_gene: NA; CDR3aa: CAWSGNRANGAQHF; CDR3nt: TGTGCCTGGAGTGGTAACAGGGCGAACGGGGCCCAGCATTTT
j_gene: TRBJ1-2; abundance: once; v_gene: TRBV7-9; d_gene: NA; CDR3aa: CASSLAGTRASTYGYTF; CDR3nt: TGTGCCAGCAGCTTAGCGGGGACAAGAGCCTCCACCTATGGCTACACCTTC
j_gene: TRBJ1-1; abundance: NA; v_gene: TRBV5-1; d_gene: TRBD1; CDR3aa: CASSQQGAFTEAFF; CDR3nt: TGCGCCAGCAGCCAACAGGGGGCCTTCACTGAAGCTTTCTTT
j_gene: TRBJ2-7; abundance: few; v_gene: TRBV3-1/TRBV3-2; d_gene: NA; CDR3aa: CASSQERWGRVDYEQYF; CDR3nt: TGTGCCAGCAGCCAAGAGCGATGGGGCAGGGTGGACTACGAGCAGTACTTC
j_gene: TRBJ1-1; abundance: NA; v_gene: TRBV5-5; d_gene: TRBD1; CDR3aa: CASSPPGQGLHTEAFF; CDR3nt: TGTGCCAGCAGCCCCCCGGGACAGGGTTTACACACTGAAGCTTTCTTT
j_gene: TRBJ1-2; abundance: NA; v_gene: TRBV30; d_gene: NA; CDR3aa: CAWTGQIYGYTF; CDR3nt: TGTGCCTGGACAGGGCAGATCTATGGCTACACCTTC
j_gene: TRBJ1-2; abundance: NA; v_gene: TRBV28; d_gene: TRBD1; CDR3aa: CASTERDRVLNGYTF; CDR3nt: TGTGCCAGCACTGAACGGGACAGGGTCTTAAATGGCTACACCTTC
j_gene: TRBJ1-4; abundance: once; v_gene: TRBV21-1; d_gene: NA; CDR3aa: CASSKSGHQKGEKLFF; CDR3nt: TGTGCCAGCAGCAAATCCGGACACCAAAAGGGTGAAAAACTGTTTTTT
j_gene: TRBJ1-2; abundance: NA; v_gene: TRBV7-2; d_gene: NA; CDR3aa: CASSPVSGANYGYTF; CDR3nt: TGTGCCAGCAGCCCTGTGTCAGGGGCTAACTATGGCTACACCTTC
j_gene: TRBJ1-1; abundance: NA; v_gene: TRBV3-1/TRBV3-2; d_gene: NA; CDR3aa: CASSQGPSGDTEAFF; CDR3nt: TGTGCCAGCAGCCAAGGTCCCAGCGGGGACACTGAAGCTTTCTTT
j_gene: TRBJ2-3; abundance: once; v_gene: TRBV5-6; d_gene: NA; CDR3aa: CASSRSSGSTDTQYF; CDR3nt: TGTGCCAGCAGCCGGTCATCCGGGAGCACAGATACGCAGTATTTT
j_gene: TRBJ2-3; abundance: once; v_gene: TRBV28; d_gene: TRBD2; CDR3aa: CASRVTSGGHTDTQYF; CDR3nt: TGTGCCAGCAGGGTCACTAGCGGGGGACACACAGATACGCAGTATTTT
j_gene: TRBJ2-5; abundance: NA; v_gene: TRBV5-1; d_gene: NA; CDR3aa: CASSLSGNQETQYF; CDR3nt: TGCGCCAGCAGCTTATCCGGGAACCAGGAGACCCAGTACTTC
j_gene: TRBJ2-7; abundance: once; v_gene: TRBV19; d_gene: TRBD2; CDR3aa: CASSMGRGALEQYF; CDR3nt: TGTGCCAGTAGTATGGGGCGGGGGGCCCTCGAGCAGTACTTC
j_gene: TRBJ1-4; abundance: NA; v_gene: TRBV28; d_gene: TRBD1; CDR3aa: CASSRTGVNNEKLFF; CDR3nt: TGTGCCAGCAGTCGGACAGGGGTTAATAATGAAAAACTGTTTTTT
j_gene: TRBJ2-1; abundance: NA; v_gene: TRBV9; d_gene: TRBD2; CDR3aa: CASSVGLAGSSYNEQFF; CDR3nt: TGTGCCAGCAGCGTAGGACTAGCGGGATCCAGTTACAATGAGCAGTTCTTC
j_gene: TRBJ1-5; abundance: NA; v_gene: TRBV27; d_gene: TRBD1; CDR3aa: CASSLSSPDRGSNQPQHF; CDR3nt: TGTGCCAGCAGTTTATCGTCCCCAGACAGGGGTAGCAATCAGCCCCAGCATTTT
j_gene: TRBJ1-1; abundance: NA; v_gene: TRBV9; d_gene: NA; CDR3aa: CASSQVNTEAFF; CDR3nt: TGTGCCAGCAGCCAGGTGAACACTGAAGCTTTCTTT
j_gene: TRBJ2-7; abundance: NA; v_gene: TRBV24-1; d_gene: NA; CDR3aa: CATSEGVTYEQYF; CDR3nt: TGTGCCACCAGTGAAGGGGTAACCTACGAGCAGTACTTC
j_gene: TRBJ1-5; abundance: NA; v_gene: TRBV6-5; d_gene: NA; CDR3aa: CASSLLAGLQPQHF; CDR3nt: TGTGCCAGCAGTCTCCTCGCGGGCCTACAGCCCCAGCATTTT
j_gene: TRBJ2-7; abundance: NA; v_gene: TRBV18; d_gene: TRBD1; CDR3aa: CASSPGQGSLGYEQYF; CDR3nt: TGTGCCAGCTCCCCGGGACAGGGTAGCTTAGGCTACGAGCAGTACTTC
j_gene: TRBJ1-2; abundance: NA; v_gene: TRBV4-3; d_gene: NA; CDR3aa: CASSQDFGSLNYGYTF; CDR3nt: TGCGCCAGCAGCCAAGATTTTGGCAGTTTAAACTATGGCTACACCTTC
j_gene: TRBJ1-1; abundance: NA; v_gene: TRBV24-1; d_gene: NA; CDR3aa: CATSDEVRAFF; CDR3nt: TGTGCCACCAGTGATGAGGTACGGGCTTTCTTT
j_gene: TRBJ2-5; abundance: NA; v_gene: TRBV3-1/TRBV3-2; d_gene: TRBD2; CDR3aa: CASSQGDRGVGETQYF; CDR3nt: TGTGCCAGCAGCCAAGGGGACCGGGGGGTCGGGGAGACCCAGTACTTC
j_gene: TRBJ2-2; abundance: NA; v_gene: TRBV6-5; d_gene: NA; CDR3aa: CASSYWGQNTGELFF; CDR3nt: TGTGCCAGCAGTTACTGGGGACAGAACACCGGGGAGCTGTTTTTT
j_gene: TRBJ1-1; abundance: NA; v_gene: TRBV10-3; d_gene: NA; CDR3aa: CAIREGVGAGGTEAFF; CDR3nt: TGTGCCATCAGGGAGGGCGTGGGGGCAGGAGGCACTGAAGCTTTCTTT
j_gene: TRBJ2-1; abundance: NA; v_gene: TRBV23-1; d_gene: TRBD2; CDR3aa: CASSRPAGGLGWNEQFF; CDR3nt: TGCGCCAGCAGTCGTCCGGCGGGAGGGCTGGGGTGGAATGAGCAGTTCTTC